The 27 T cell receptor beta chains in this list originate from one sample, sequenced in a study of blood T cell repertoires in COVID-19. Clones were sequenced by immunoSEQ multiplex PCR, and TCRdb holds only the in-frame ones, with some missing. The table includes around 400,000 clones, about 88% detected once. Material: PBMCs or T cells enriched from blood (not recorded which). The receptor set was obtained from a woman between 18 and 29 years old who had been exposed to COVID-19.

V and J are TRBV7-2 and TRBJ2-7, with 7 bases lining up with TRBD1. The CDR3 spans 14 residues. V was pared by 4 bases and J by 3 bases, with 6 bases of the junction left unmatched. Germline V gene lookup returns CDR1 SGHTA and CDR2 FQGNSA. The CDR3 nucleotides read TGTGCCAGCAGCTACACCACAGGGGTCTACGAGCAGTACTTC. It encodes CASSYTTGVYEQYF. Full variable domain (missing parts from reference TRBV7-2 and TRBJ2-7): GAGVSQSPSNKVTEKGKDVELRCDPISGHTALYWYRQSLGQGLEFLIYFQGNSAPDKSGLPSDRFSAERTGGSVSTLTIQRTQQEDSAVYLCASSYTTGVYEQYFGPGTRLTVT.

J is TRBJ2-7 and V is TRBV25-1, with 8 bases aligning to TRBD1. CDR3 size: 16 residues. Trimming removed 5 bases from V and 8 bases from J; junction bases left unmatched: 17. Germline CDR1 MGHDK, CDR2 SYGVNS. The CDR3 spells CASSSPGQGPKAQQYF. The CDR3 DNA reads as TGTGCCAGCAGTTCACCCGGACAGGGCCCTAAGGCGCAGCAGTACTTC.

The genes are TRBV4-2 and TRBJ2-7, with 10 bases aligning to TRBD2. There are 14 residues in the CDR3. The germline CDR1 and CDR2 sequences are LGHNA and YNFKEQ. V dropped 5 bases and J dropped 0; count of bases not matched to a gene: 1. The CDR3 DNA reads as TGTGCCAGCAGCACTAGCGGGGTCTCCTACGAGCAGTACTTC. Translation: CASSTSGVSYEQYF.

This chain uses TRBV28 with TRBJ1-5; D call uncertain. This CDR3 comprises 13 residues. V dropped 6 bases and J dropped 1 base, with 7 bases sitting between them. Germline lookup yields CDR1 MDHEN and CDR2 SYDVKM. CDR3 protein: CASRPESNQPQHF. DNA of the CDR3: TGTGCCAGCAGGCCTGAGAGCAATCAGCCCCAGCATTTT.

The genes are TRBV20-1 and TRBJ2-7, with D possibly being TRBD2 (6 bases). Germline V CDR1 and CDR2: DFQATT, SNEGSKA (reference sequence). Deletions cut 3 bases from V and 7 bases from J, with 16 bases between. CDR3 length: 13 amino acids. For the CDR3, the DNA is TGCAGTGCTAGTAATTTGGAGGAGGGTGAGCAGTACTTC. Residues: CSASNLEEGEQYF.

The rearrangement links TRBV27 to TRBJ2-7; maybe TRBD2 (5 bases). Germline CDR1 MNHEY, CDR2 SMNVEV (reference sequence). V was cut by 5 bases and J by 3 bases, with 8 bases left in between. There are 12 residues in the CDR3. Here the CDR3 reads CASSKTSYEQYF. CDR3 nucleotides: TGTGCCAGCAGTAAAACTAGCTACGAGCAGTACTTC.

This clone occurred a few times. V gene TRBV14 combines with J gene TRBJ1-5; D unclear. The CDR3 runs to 13 residues. Between the trimmed V and J ends, which lost 0 bases and 9 bases, there was a span of 9 bases. From germline, CDR1 is SGHDN and CDR2 FVKESK. The CDR3 loop is CASSQDGRGPQHF. In DNA, the CDR3 is TGTGCCAGCAGCCAAGACGGGCGGGGGCCCCAGCATTTT.

The gene calls are TRBV4-2 and TRBJ1-1; possibly TRBD1 for D (5 bases). Germline V gene data show CDR1 as LGHNA and CDR2 as YNFKEQ. The V end lost 0 bases, the J end lost 2 bases, and 10 bases lay between the germline ends. CDR3 length: 15 amino acids. The CDR3: CASSQEGGANTEAFF. In nucleotides, the CDR3 is TGTGCCAGCAGCCAAGAAGGAGGGGCTAACACTGAAGCTTTCTTT.

This clone was detected once. The CDR3 nucleotides read TGTGCCAGCCGGAGAGGGACTACCATGAACACTGAAGCTTTCTTT. Translated: CASRRGTTMNTEAFF. The V gene is TRBV5-8, the J gene TRBJ1-1; possibly TRBD1 for D (5 bases). The germline V gene encodes CDR1 SGHTS and CDR2 YDEGEE. The CDR3 extends over 15 amino acids. Trimming removed 7 bases at V and 0 bases at J, with 16 bases between.

The count of this clone is one. The J gene is TRBJ2-7, the V gene TRBV20-1; 7 nucleotides agree with TRBD2. The germline V gene has CDR1 DFQATT and CDR2 SNEGSKA (reference sequence). The V gene end was trimmed by 3 bases and the J gene end by 9 bases; junction bases not matched to a gene: 17. The CDR3 totals 15 residues. The CDR3 loop is CSASTGVLAGVGQYF. The CDR3 DNA reads as TGCAGTGCTAGTACGGGAGTGCTTGCGGGAGTAGGGCAGTACTTC.

The chain has TRBV4-3 and TRBJ1-1; TRBD1 matches 8 bases. The J segment lost 5 bases and the V segment lost 4 bases, leaving 9 bases of the junction unmatched. The CDR3 has 15 amino acids. Germline V gene lookup returns CDR1 LGHNA and CDR2 YSLEER. CDR3 bases: TGCGCCAGCAGCCTCGGACAGGGAAGGGGGACTGAAGCTTTCTTT. Translated, it gives CASSLGQGRGTEAFF.

The rearrangement links TRBV12-3 or TRBV12-4 to TRBJ2-1; the D gene is possibly TRBD2 (6 bases). Trimming left V 3 bases short and J 15 bases short, with 18 bases between. The length of the CDR3 is 13 residues. The CDR3 coding sequence is TGTGCCAGCAGTTTGGGGGGAACTAGTTGGCGGTTCTTC. It translates to CASSLGGTSWRFF.

This rearrangement joins TRBV28 to TRBJ2-3; 8 bases agree with TRBD1. Germline V gives CDR1 MDHEN, CDR2 SYDVKM. V dropped 8 bases and J dropped 3; count of bases not matched to a gene: 1. CDR3 length: 12 residues. In DNA form, the CDR3 reads TGTGCCAGCGGACAGGGAACAGATACGCAGTATTTT. Its translation: CASGQGTDTQYF.

The V call is TRBV25-1, the J call TRBJ1-2; D perhaps matches TRBD1 (6 bases). Germline V gives CDR1 MGHDK, CDR2 SYGVNS. The CDR3 consists of 13 residues. The V and J ends lost 7 bases and 8 bases respectively, with 17 bases between them. Written as DNA, the CDR3 is TGTGCCAGCACCGCAGGACAGTTTTGGGGCTACACCTTC. This translates into CASTAGQFWGYTF.

The chain recombines TRBV4-1 with TRBJ1-4; D perhaps matches TRBD1 (5 bases). The CDR3 runs 14 residues. In germline, CDR1 is MGHRA, CDR2 YSYEKL. V lost 4 bases, J lost 7 bases, and 13 bases lay in between. The CDR3 loop reads CASSLEQGGEKLFF. CDR3 DNA sequence: TGCGCCAGCAGCCTTGAGCAGGGCGGTGAAAAACTGTTTTTT.

This sequence joins TRBV7-9 and TRBJ1-2, with 10 bases that match TRBD1. Germline V gives CDR1 SEHNR, CDR2 FQNEAQ (reference sequence). CDR3 length equals 15 residues. Trimming took 5 bases from V and 4 from J; bases not matched to a gene: 7. The CDR3 coding sequence is TGTGCCAGCAGCCCCGGGACAGGGGACGTCTATGGCTACACCTTC. It codes for CASSPGTGDVYGYTF.

CDR3 residues: CATSDFTGSSDTQYF. The CDR3 bases are TGTGCCACCAGTGATTTCACCGGGTCTTCAGATACGCAGTATTTT. The chain carries TRBV24-1 and TRBJ2-3; D is undetermined. The germline V gene has CDR1 KGHDR and CDR2 SFDVKD. Trimming took 1 base from V and 4 from J, leaving 11 bases between them. The CDR3 has 15 amino acids.

V gene TRBV28 combines with J gene TRBJ1-4; D unclear. The germline V and J ends were trimmed by 5 bases and 4 bases, with 14 bases remaining between them. The germline CDR1 and CDR2 sequences are MDHEN and SYDVKM. The CDR3 consists of 15 residues. The CDR3 region is CASSLPGGNNEKLFF. The CDR3 DNA follows: TGTGCCAGCAGTCTACCGGGAGGGAATAATGAAAAACTGTTTTTT.

The chain links TRBV5-6 to TRBJ1-6, with 8 bases that match TRBD1. Germline-derived CDR1 and CDR2 are SGHDT and YYEEEE. The length of the CDR3 is 15 residues. Losses at the gene ends were 6 bases for V and 7 bases for J; bases not matched to a gene: 9. This CDR3 reads CASTRGDRYNSPLHF. The CDR3 DNA follows: TGTGCCAGCACCCGGGGGGACAGGTACAATTCACCCCTCCACTTT.

This sequence joins TRBV6-5 and TRBJ2-7; 10 bases are shared with TRBD2. The CDR3 contains 15 residues. Losses at the gene ends were 6 bases for V and 1 base for J; bases not matched to a gene: 6. Germline values: CDR1 MNHEY, CDR2 SVGAGI. The CDR3 coding sequence is TGTGCCAGCAGGCCACTAGCGGGGCTTTCCTACGAGCAGTACTTC. Its translation: CASRPLAGLSYEQYF.

The rearrangement joins TRBV7-9 to TRBJ2-7; 9 bases map to TRBD2. The CDR3 length is 15 residues. With 9 bases clipped from V and 0 bases from J, the junction kept 9 bases outside the gene matches. The germline V gene encodes CDR1 SEHNR and CDR2 FQNEAQ (reference sequence). The CDR3 DNA sequence: TGTGCCAGTTCTTTTAATAGCGGGAGCTCCTACGAGCAGTACTTC. This sequence encodes CASSFNSGSSYEQYF.

About this clone: The same CDR3 also results from other DNA sequences found in this sample. This rearrangement joins TRBV7-9 to TRBJ1-1; D uncertain. The germline V gene has CDR1 SEHNR and CDR2 FQNEAQ (reference sequence). CDR3 size: 14 residues. The ends were cut back, 1 base at V and 1 base at J, with 7 bases in the middle. The CDR3 region has the DNA TGTGCCAGCAGCTTAGAGCGGCAGAACACTGAAGCTTTCTTT. Its translation: CASSLERQNTEAFF.

The chain carries TRBV6-5 and TRBJ2-5; D is perhaps TRBD1 (6 bases). Per the germline V gene, CDR1 is MNHEY and CDR2 is SVGAGI. The CDR3 extends over 15 amino acids. Trimming left V 0 bases short and J 1 base short, with 9 bases between. CDR3 amino acids: CASSYSRTVQETQYF. Written as DNA, the CDR3 is TGTGCCAGCAGTTACTCACGGACAGTCCAAGAGACCCAGTACTTC.

The chain couples TRBV6-5 to TRBJ2-3; 7 bases align to TRBD1. Looked up from germline, CDR1 is MNHEY and CDR2 is SVGAGI. The CDR3 has 15 residues. Trimming removed 0 bases from V and 1 base from J; junction bases left unmatched: 1. CDR3 sequence reads: CASSYSRGRTDTQYF. The CDR3 coding sequence is TGTGCCAGCAGTTACTCTAGGGGGCGCACAGATACGCAGTATTTT.

The chain is built from TRBV5-6 and TRBJ2-2, with 10 bases lining up with TRBD2. The CDR3 consists of 19 residues. V lost 4 bases to trimming and J lost 2 bases; unmatched junction nucleotides: 14. Germline V gene sequence: CDR1 SGHDT, CDR2 YYEEEE. The CDR3 DNA is TGTGCCAGCAGCCGGACTAGCGGAGCGGGAAATATTAACACCGGGGAGCTGTTTTTT. It yields the protein CASSRTSGAGNINTGELFF.

The CDR3 DNA follows: TGCGCCAGCAGCTTGGGGACAGGCGCCTACAATGAGCAGTTCTTC. Its protein is CASSLGTGAYNEQFF. V usage is TRBV5-1 and J usage is TRBJ2-1, with 7 nucleotides matching TRBD1. J gave up 2 bases and V 0 bases, and 2 bases lay outside the gene matches. Germline-derived CDR1 and CDR2 are SGHRS and YFSETQ. This CDR3 spans 15 amino acids.

The chain has TRBV4-2 and TRBJ2-2; TRBD1 matches at 7 bases. Trimming took 4 bases from V and 5 from J; bases not matched to a gene: 4. The germline V gene has CDR1 LGHNA and CDR2 YNFKEQ. CDR3 length equals 14 residues. The CDR3 loop is CASSPPDRTGELFF. The CDR3 region has the DNA TGTGCCAGCAGCCCCCCGGACAGGACCGGGGAGCTGTTTTTT.